This T cell receptor beta chain was retrieved from a study of T-cell memory formation after mild COVID-19. Points from the study as a whole: Within pre-infection memory, some responding clones were found, suggesting cross-reactive memory joined.

Points on this clonotype: Its antigen remains unknown.

After removal of 5 bases from V and 4 bases from J, the junction contained 5 bases not matched to a gene. The CDR3 loop spans 15 amino acids. Germline loops: CDR1 MNHEY, CDR2 SMNVEV (reference sequence). A single record per CDR3 protein comes from TCRdb applying MiXCR to the 5' RACE reads. The sample has roughly 250,000 distinct CDR3 sequences, over 15% seen once. V gene TRBV27 combines with J gene TRBJ2-3; TRBD1 agrees at 11 bases. Sequencing was done on a sample of PBMCs or a T cell subset sorted from them (not recorded which). The sequence was collected from a man aged 18 to 30 who had mild COVID-19 (a few samples of this study predate the infection). Cell type and time point are not known. CDR3 coding DNA: TGTGCCAGCAGTCCGGGACAGGGGGTCGCAGATACGCAGTATTTT. This encodes CASSPGQGVADTQYF.